This T cell receptor beta chain was recovered during a study of beta chain features in type 1 diabetes. CDR1 GTSNPN and CDR2 SVGIG come from the germline V gene (reference sequence). Trimming stripped 8 bases from V and 6 bases from J, with 13 bases between. CDR3 length equals 11 residues. This clone showed up just a few times. All of the isolated RNA was reverse transcribed, so expressed TCRB transcripts were sequenced. Generated by immunoSEQ multiplex PCR, the TCRdb table keeps only in-frame clones and is missing some. This table has about 220,000 clones, 11% appearing once. This receptor was obtained from a man aged 18 to 30 in good health. The rearrangement uses TRBV30 and TRBJ1-2; no clear D. The sequenced sample was central memory CD4+ T cells from blood. This CDR3 is CARNRDHGYTF. CDR3 in DNA: TGTGCCAGAAACCGGGATCATGGCTACACCTTC.